The 13 T cell receptor beta chains in this list originate from one sample, sequenced in a study of PD-1 blockade in classical Hodgkin lymphoma. As for time point: cycle 4 day 1 (C4D1), after less than 7 weeks of nivolumab. Patients all relapsed after autologous stem cell transplantation, and there was variation in brentuximab vedotin exposure. Sequenced by immunoSEQ multiplex PCR; TCRdb stores in-frame clones only, minus some. Of just under 40,000 clones in the sample, more than 60% were seen once. Specimen: peripheral blood mononuclear cells (PBMCs), collected before the fourth cycle of nivolumab. The receptor source for this set is a human donor with classical Hodgkin lymphoma.

This clone is labeled as medium-sized. The chain is built from TRBV6-1 and TRBJ1-6, with D perhaps TRBD1 (6 bases). Germline lookup yields CDR1 MNHNS and CDR2 SASEGT. This CDR3 has 14 amino acids. Trimming cost V 5 bases and J 7 bases, with 12 bases left between them. The CDR3 here is CASSTDRSNSPLHF. For the CDR3, the DNA is TGTGCCAGCAGTACGGACAGATCAAATTCACCCCTCCACTTT.

This clone was observed once. The chain links TRBV5-4 to TRBJ2-2; 11 nucleotides align to TRBD2. Germline V gives CDR1 SGHNT, CDR2 YYREEE (reference sequence). The V gene end was trimmed by 1 base and the J gene end by 8 bases; junction bases not matched to a gene: 7. CDR3 size: 16 residues. The CDR3 is CASSLLAGGTYGELFF. DNA for the CDR3: TGTGCCAGCAGCTTGTTAGCGGGGGGGACGTATGGGGAGCTGTTTTTT.

The gene calls are TRBV4-1 and TRBJ1-6; no definite D call. The ends were cut back, 0 bases at V and 7 bases at J, with 10 bases in the middle. CDR3 length: 15 residues. Looked up from germline, CDR1 is MGHRA and CDR2 is YSYEKL. Here the CDR3 reads CASSQDRAGNSPLHF. CDR3 sequence (DNA): TGCGCCAGCAGCCAAGATAGGGCTGGAAATTCACCCCTCCACTTT.

The rearrangement uses TRBV7-9 and TRBJ2-1, with TRBD1 identical over 8 bases. Germline CDR1 and CDR2: SEHNR and FQNEAQ (reference sequence). The CDR3 covers 11 residues. Germline trimming cut 5 bases from V and 15 bases from J; bases unmatched to any gene: 6. CDR3 bases: TGTGCCAGCAGCCTCCGGGACAGGCCGTTCTTC. It specifies CASSLRDRPFF.

This clone was counted between two and nine times. The V call is TRBV4-2, the J call TRBJ2-2, with a possible D match to TRBD2 (5 bases). CDR3 length: 14 amino acids. Germline lookup yields CDR1 LGHNA and CDR2 YNFKEQ. Trimming took 4 bases from V and 7 from J, leaving 13 bases between them. Here the CDR3 DNA reads TGTGCCAGCAGCCCGTCCGGGGTGAGCGGGGAGCTGTTTTTT. Amino acids: CASSPSGVSGELFF.

Only a few counts were recorded for this clone. J is TRBJ2-3 and V is TRBV4-1; D is unclear. Germline CDR1 MGHRA, CDR2 YSYEKL. The CDR3 is 12 residues long. V dropped 1 base and J dropped 4 bases, with 3 bases sitting between them. CDR3 in amino acids: CASSQGPDTQYF. DNA of the CDR3: TGCGCCAGCAGCCAAGGTCCAGATACGCAGTATTTT.

The table lists this clone with a few counts. The chain links TRBV7-6 to TRBJ2-3; tentatively, D is TRBD1 (6 bases). Germline CDR1 SGHVS, CDR2 FNYEAQ. The length of the CDR3 is 16 residues. The V end was cut by 1 base, the J end by 2 bases, with 13 bases between. CDR3 sequence: CASSLVPHRDTDTQYF. In DNA form, the CDR3 reads TGTGCCAGCAGCTTAGTGCCCCACAGGGACACAGATACGCAGTATTTT.

This chain connects TRBV27 to TRBJ2-3, with TRBD2 matching over 9 bases. The CDR3 runs 15 residues. V lost 2 bases, J lost 1 base, and 1 base stayed unmatched. The germline CDR1 and CDR2 sequences are MNHEY and SMNVEV (reference sequence). The CDR3 sequence is CASSLIAGGTDTQYF. The CDR3 DNA reads as TGTGCCAGCAGTTTAATAGCGGGGGGCACAGATACGCAGTATTTT.

This clone showed up just a few times. This sample includes further DNA sequences coding for the same CDR3. The chain joins TRBV4-1 to TRBJ2-7, with D perhaps TRBD1 (6 bases). V was clipped by 0 bases and J by 1 base, with 7 bases between them. CDR1 and CDR2 from the germline V gene are MGHRA and YSYEKL. The CDR3 totals 14 residues. CDR3 amino acids: CASSQDRGSYEQYF. The CDR3 DNA is TGCGCCAGCAGCCAAGATAGGGGGTCCTACGAGCAGTACTTC.

This clone was seen once. The V and J genes are TRBV6-5 and TRBJ2-5; no reliable D call. Germline CDR1 MNHEY, CDR2 SVGAGI. Trimming took 2 bases from V and 0 from J, leaving 10 bases between them. This CDR3 has 15 residues. The CDR3 sequence: CASSYLTVNQETQYF. The CDR3 DNA reads TGTGCCAGCAGTTACCTCACAGTGAACCAAGAGACCCAGTACTTC.

The genes are TRBV5-6 and TRBJ2-3, with 8 nucleotides matching TRBD2. There are 15 residues in the CDR3. Looked up from germline, CDR1 is SGHDT and CDR2 is YYEEEE. V dropped 2 bases and J dropped 2; count of bases not matched to a gene: 4. The CDR3 nucleotides are TGTGCCAGCAGCTTTTTAGCGGGGCCCACAGATACGCAGTATTTT. Amino acids: CASSFLAGPTDTQYF.

The chain has TRBV11-1 and TRBJ2-5; the match to TRBD1 covers 9 bases. Losses at the gene ends were 4 bases for V and 5 bases for J; bases not matched to a gene: 8. Germline CDR1 SGHAT, CDR2 FQDESV (reference sequence). The CDR3 is made up of 15 amino acids. CDR3 sequence (DNA): TGTGCCAGCAGCTGGAGGACAGGGGATGAGGAGACCCAGTACTTC. Residues: CASSWRTGDEETQYF.

The chain joins TRBV2 to TRBJ2-7, with D possibly being TRBD1 or TRBD2 (5 bases each). CDR1 and CDR2 (germline): SNHLY, FYNNEI. Trimming stripped 7 bases from V and 3 bases from J, with 13 bases between. The CDR3 has 13 amino acids. The CDR3, as DNA: TGTGCCAGCAATAGGGACGGAAACTACGAGCAGTACTTC. This translates into CASNRDGNYEQYF.